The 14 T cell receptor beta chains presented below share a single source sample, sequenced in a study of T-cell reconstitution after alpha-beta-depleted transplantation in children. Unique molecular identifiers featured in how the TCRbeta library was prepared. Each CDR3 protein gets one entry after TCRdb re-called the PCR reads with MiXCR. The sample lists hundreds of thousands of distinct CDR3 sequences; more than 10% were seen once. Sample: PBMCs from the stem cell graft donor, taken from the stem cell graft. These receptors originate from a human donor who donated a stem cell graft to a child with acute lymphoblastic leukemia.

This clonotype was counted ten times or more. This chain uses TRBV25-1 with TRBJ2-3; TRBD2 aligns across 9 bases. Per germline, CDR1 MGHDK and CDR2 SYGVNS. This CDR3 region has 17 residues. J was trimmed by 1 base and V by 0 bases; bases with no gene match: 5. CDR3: CASSEYMVAGGTDTQYF. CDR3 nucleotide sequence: TGTGCCAGCAGTGAATATATGGTAGCGGGGGGCACAGATACGCAGTATTTT.

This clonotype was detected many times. Here the CDR3 DNA reads TGCAGCGTTGGACCAGCAGGGCACGGGGAGACCCAGTACTTC. This gives the protein CSVGPAGHGETQYF. The chain combines TRBV29-1 with TRBJ2-5; weak D call: TRBD1 (5 bases). The V end lost 4 bases, the J end lost 5 bases, and 17 bases lay between the germline ends. Germline V gene lookup returns CDR1 SQVTM and CDR2 ANQGSEA. This CDR3 is built from 14 residues.

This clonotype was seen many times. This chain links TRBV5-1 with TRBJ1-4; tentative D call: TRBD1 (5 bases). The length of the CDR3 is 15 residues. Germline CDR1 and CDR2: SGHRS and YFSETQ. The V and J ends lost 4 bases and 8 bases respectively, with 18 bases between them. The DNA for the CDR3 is TGCGCCAGCAGCCTGACCACAGGCGTTCCCGAAAAACTGTTTTTT. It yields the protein CASSLTTGVPEKLFF.

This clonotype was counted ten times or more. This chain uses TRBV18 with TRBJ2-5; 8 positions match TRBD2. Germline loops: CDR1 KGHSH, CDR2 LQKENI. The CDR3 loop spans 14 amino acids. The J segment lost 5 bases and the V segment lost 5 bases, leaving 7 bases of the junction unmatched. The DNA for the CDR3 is TGTGCCAGCTCAGCCGGGACTAGTTATGAGACCCAGTACTTC. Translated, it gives CASSAGTSYETQYF.

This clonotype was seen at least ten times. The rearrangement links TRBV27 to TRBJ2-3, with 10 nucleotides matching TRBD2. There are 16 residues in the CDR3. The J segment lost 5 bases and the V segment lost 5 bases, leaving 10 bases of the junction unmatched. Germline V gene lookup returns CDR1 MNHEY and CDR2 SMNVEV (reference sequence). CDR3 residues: CASSPLTERGGDTQYF. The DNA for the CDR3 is TGTGCCAGCAGTCCCCTGACTGAGCGGGGGGGAGATACGCAGTATTTT.

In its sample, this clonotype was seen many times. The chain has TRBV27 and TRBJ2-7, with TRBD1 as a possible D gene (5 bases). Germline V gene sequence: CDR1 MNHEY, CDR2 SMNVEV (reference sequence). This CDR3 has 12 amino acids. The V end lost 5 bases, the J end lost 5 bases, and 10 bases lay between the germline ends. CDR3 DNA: TGTGCCAGCAGTGCCGACAGACACGAGCAGTACTTC. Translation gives CASSADRHEQYF.

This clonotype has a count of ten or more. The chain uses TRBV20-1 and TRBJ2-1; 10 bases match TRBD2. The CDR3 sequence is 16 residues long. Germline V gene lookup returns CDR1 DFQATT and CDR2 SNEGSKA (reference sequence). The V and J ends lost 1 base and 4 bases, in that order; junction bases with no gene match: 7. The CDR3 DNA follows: TGCAGTGCTAGAGTAGCTAGCGGGAGATCTTACAATGAGCAGTTCTTC. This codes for CSARVASGRSYNEQFF.

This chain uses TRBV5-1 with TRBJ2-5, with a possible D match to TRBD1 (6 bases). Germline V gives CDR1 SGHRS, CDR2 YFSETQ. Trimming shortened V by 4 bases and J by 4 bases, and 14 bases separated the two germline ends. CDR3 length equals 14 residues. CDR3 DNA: TGCGCCAGCAGCCCGGCAGGGGTGGGAGAGACCCAGTACTTC. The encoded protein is CASSPAGVGETQYF.

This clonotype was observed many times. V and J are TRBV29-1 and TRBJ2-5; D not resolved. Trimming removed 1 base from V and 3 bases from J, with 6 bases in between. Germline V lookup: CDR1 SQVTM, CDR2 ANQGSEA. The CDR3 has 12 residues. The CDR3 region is CSVEGDEETQYF. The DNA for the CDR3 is TGCAGCGTTGAAGGCGACGAAGAGACCCAGTACTTC. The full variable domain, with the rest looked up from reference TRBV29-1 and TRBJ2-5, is SAVISQKPSRDICQRGTSLTIQCQVDSQVTMMFWYRQQPGQSLTLIATANQGSEATYESGFVIDKFPISRPNLTFSTLTVSNMSPEDSSIYLCSVEGDEETQYFGPGTRLLVL.

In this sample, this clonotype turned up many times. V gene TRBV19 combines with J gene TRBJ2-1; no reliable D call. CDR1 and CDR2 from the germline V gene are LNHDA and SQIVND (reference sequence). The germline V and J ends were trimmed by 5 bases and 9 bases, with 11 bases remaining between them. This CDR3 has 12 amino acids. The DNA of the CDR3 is TGTGCCAGTAGTGCGGCTAGAAGTGAGCAGTTCTTC. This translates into CASSAARSEQFF.

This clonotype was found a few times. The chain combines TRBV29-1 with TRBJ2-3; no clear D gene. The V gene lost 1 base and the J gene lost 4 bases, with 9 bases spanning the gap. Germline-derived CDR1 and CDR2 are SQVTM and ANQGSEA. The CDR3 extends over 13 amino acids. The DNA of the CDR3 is TGCAGCGTTGAAGGTGTGGGATCAGATACGCAGTATTTT. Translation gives CSVEGVGSDTQYF.

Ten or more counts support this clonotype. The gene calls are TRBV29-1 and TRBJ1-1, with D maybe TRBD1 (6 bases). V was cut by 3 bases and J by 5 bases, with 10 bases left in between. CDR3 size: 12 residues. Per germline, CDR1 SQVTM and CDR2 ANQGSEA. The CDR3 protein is CSVDRGRTEAFF. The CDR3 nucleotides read TGCAGCGTTGACAGGGGTCGGACTGAAGCTTTCTTT.

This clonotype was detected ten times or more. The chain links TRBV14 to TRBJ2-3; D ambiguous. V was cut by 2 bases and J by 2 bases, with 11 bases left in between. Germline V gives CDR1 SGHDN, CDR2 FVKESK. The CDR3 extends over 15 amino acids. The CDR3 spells CASSQRRINTDTQYF. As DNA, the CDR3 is TGTGCCAGCAGCCAACGGCGTATTAACACAGATACGCAGTATTTT.

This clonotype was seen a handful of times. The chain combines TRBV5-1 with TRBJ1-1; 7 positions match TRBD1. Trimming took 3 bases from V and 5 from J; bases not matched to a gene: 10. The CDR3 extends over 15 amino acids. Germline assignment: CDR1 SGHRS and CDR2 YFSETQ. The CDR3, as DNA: TGCGCCAGCAGCTACCTCCAGGGGGTAAGAACTGAAGCTTTCTTT. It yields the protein CASSYLQGVRTEAFF. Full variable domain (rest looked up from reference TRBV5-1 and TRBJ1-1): KAGVTQTPRYLIKTRGQQVTLSCSPISGHRSVSWYQQTPGQGLQFLFEYFSETQRNKGNFPGRFSGRQFSNSRSEMNVSTLELGDSALYLCASSYLQGVRTEAFFGQGTRLTVV.